A single sample gave rise to the 24 T cell receptor beta chains below, sequenced in a study of low-dose radiotherapy and immunotherapy resistance in tumors. Time point here: before trial treatment. Primers used for first-strand cDNA, a TRAV- and TRBV-specific set, covered both alpha and beta chains. The authors ran 15 to 20 PCR cycles to amplify TCRs with a constant-region primer and V-primer adapter. Each CDR3 protein gets one entry after TCRdb re-called the reads with MiXCR. The sample yields tens of thousands of distinct CDR3 sequences, 18% seen once. Sequenced material: PBMCs, taken before treatment. Receptors originate from a male donor with prostate cancer.

This clonotype showed up many times. The chain recombines TRBV4-1 with TRBJ2-1, with TRBD2 matching 9 bases. The V segment lost 4 bases and the J segment 6 bases; nucleotides outside the gene matches: 10. CDR3 size: 16 residues. CDR1 MGHRA and CDR2 YSYEKL come from the germline V gene. The CDR3 loop reads CASSPPRAGGLNEQFF. In DNA form, the CDR3 reads TGCGCCAGCAGCCCTCCACGGGCGGGGGGGCTCAATGAGCAGTTCTTC.

Points on this clonotype: A far larger clone is just one base off, so this is likely a read error. The V call is TRBV6-5, the J call TRBJ1-5; D gene ambiguous. Trimming took 7 bases from V and 0 from J, leaving 34 bases between them. This CDR3 region has 22 residues. Germline V lookup: CDR1 MNHEY, CDR2 SVGAGI. The CDR3 reads CASTPRLSRRAQRPYSNQPQHF. The CDR3 DNA sequence: TGTGCCAGCACACCCCGCCTTAGTCGGAGGGCCCAACGCCCTTATAGCAATCAGCCCCAGCATTTT.

This clonotype was found many times. CDR3 loop: CSAEMVGLNTDTQYF. The CDR3 DNA is TGCAGTGCCGAGATGGTGGGCCTAAACACAGATACGCAGTATTTT. The chain has TRBV20-1 and TRBJ2-3; no firm D call. V was cut by 6 bases and J by 2 bases, with 18 bases left in between. Germline V gene sequence: CDR1 DFQATT, CDR2 SNEGSKA (reference sequence). This CDR3 region has 15 residues.

Ten or more counts support this clonotype. The J gene is TRBJ2-3, the V gene TRBV5-1; perhaps TRBD1 as D (5 bases). Germline assignment: CDR1 SGHRS and CDR2 YFSETQ. There are 21 residues in the CDR3. V was trimmed by 0 bases and J by 0 bases, leaving 26 bases between them. CDR3: CASSLAWRQRKRTSSTDTQYF. CDR3 sequence (DNA): TGCGCCAGCAGCTTGGCCTGGAGACAGCGAAAAAGAACCTCTAGCACAGATACGCAGTATTTT.

V is TRBV5-1 and J is TRBJ1-1; possible D gene TRBD1, 6 bases. The CDR3 has 15 amino acids. Germline CDR1 and CDR2: SGHRS and YFSETQ. V was clipped by 0 bases and J by 3 bases, with 12 bases between them. The CDR3 DNA sequence: TGCGCCAGCAGCTTGGAAGGGGGTCGGTACACTGAAGCTTTCTTT. It codes for CASSLEGGRYTEAFF.

This clonotype was seen repeatedly, ten times or more. The rearrangement joins TRBV12-3 or TRBV12-4 to TRBJ2-7; TRBD2 matches 10 bases. This CDR3 is 14 amino acids long. J was trimmed by 5 bases and V by 5 bases; bases with no gene match: 6. CDR3 nucleotide sequence: TGTGCCAGCAGTCTCCTCCTAGCGGGGGACGAGCAGTACTTC. It yields the protein CASSLLLAGDEQYF.

Many counts were recorded for this clonotype. The rearrangement joins TRBV20-1 to TRBJ1-1, with D maybe TRBD1 (5 bases). Germline V lookup: CDR1 DFQATT, CDR2 SNEGSKA (reference sequence). The V end lost 3 bases, the J end lost 6 bases, and 20 bases lay between the germline ends. This CDR3 is 15 amino acids long. CDR3 DNA: TGCAGTGCTAGCGAGGGGACTAAGATTAACGCTGAAGCTTTCTTT. This translates into CSASEGTKINAEAFF.

CDR3 in DNA: TGTGCCAGCAGCACAGTAAGACCAGGACACGAGCAGTACTTC. It is translated as CASSTVRPGHEQYF. The chain couples TRBV7-9 to TRBJ2-7; no clear D gene. V was clipped by 5 bases and J by 5 bases, with 16 bases between them. Per germline, CDR1 SEHNR and CDR2 FQNEAQ (reference sequence). The CDR3 length is 14 residues.

At least ten counts were recorded for this clonotype. The V call is TRBV6-5, the J call TRBJ1-3; D may be TRBD1 (5 bases). Germline CDR1 and CDR2: MNHEY and SVGAGI. The CDR3 length is 17 residues. Deletions cut 6 bases from V and 0 bases from J, with 18 bases between. CDR3 DNA sequence: TGTGCCAGCAGGTCTTCCCCGGGGGAAGACTCTGGAAACACCATATATTTT. As protein: CASRSSPGEDSGNTIYF.

This clonotype was counted many times. The CDR3 is CASSFHRGETQYF. CDR3 coding DNA: TGTGCCAGCAGTTTTCACAGGGGGGAGACCCAGTACTTC. The chain carries TRBV6-6 and TRBJ2-5, with 8 positions matching TRBD1. J lost 5 bases, V lost 4 bases, and 3 bases had no gene match. Looked up from germline, CDR1 is MNHNY and CDR2 is SVGAGI (reference sequence). This CDR3 is built from 13 residues.

This clonotype has at least ten counts. This CDR3 is CASSEPNQPQHF. The DNA for the CDR3 is TGTGCCAGCAGTGAACCCAATCAGCCCCAGCATTTT. The V and J genes are TRBV25-1 and TRBJ1-5; no clear D gene. Germline loops: CDR1 MGHDK, CDR2 SYGVNS. This CDR3 region has 12 residues. V lost 2 bases and J lost 3, with 2 bases in between.

About this clonotype itself: This probably arose from a read error, given a far larger clone one base away. The chain employs TRBV28 and TRBJ2-1; D call uncertain. Trimming took 6 bases from V and 5 from J, leaving 2 bases between them. Germline V gene lookup returns CDR1 MDHEN and CDR2 SYDVKM. The CDR3 contains 10 residues. The CDR3 bases are TGTGCCAGCAGAAACAATGAGCAGTTCTTC. It is translated as CASRNNEQFF.

This clonotype has ten or more counts. The V and J genes are TRBV5-4 and TRBJ2-1; maybe TRBD2 (5 bases). Germline CDR1 and CDR2: SGHNT and YYREEE (reference sequence). Trimming shortened V by 2 bases and J by 0 bases, and 12 bases separated the two germline ends. The CDR3 extends over 16 amino acids. CDR3 nucleotide sequence: TGTGCCAGCAGCTTCAGCTCTAGCAGCTCCTACAATGAGCAGTTCTTC. It codes for CASSFSSSSSYNEQFF.

This clonotype was detected many times. V is TRBV3-1 and J is TRBJ2-2; the D is unclear. Germline-derived CDR1 and CDR2 are LGHDT and YNNKEL (reference sequence). V was shortened by 0 bases and J by 5 bases, with 4 bases between the two germline ends. The CDR3 contains 13 residues. The CDR3 here is CASSQDGTGELFF. As DNA, the CDR3 is TGTGCCAGCAGCCAAGATGGGACCGGGGAGCTGTTTTTT.

The V gene is TRBV5-1, the J gene TRBJ2-5; D might be TRBD2 (5 bases). Trimming took off 2 bases at V and 2 bases at J, with 7 bases between the two ends. CDR1 SGHRS and CDR2 YFSETQ come from the germline V gene. This CDR3 has 13 residues. The chain's CDR3 is CASSFTRQETQYF. CDR3 nucleotides: TGCGCCAGCAGCTTCACTAGACAAGAGACCCAGTACTTC.

Comments on this clonotype: This likely came from a read error, as a far larger clone is one base away. The gene calls are TRBV10-2 and TRBJ2-7; 9 positions agree with TRBD2. Germline V CDR1 and CDR2: WSHSY, SAAADI. The V gene end was trimmed by 7 bases and the J gene end by 7 bases; junction bases not matched to a gene: 14. This CDR3 region has 15 residues. CDR3 region: CASIKSGGTYNEQYF. The DNA of the CDR3 is TGCGCCAGCATCAAAAGCGGGGGGACCTACAATGAGCAGTACTTC.

This clonotype was observed many times. The CDR3 loop is CASSQEAKPQHF. The CDR3 DNA is TGTGCCAGTAGTCAGGAAGCGAAGCCCCAGCATTTT. The chain carries TRBV19 and TRBJ1-5; D not certain. Germline V gene lookup returns CDR1 LNHDA and CDR2 SQIVND (reference sequence). The V end lost 5 bases, the J end lost 8 bases, and 10 bases lay between the germline ends. The CDR3 sequence is 12 residues long.

In this sample, this clonotype turned up many times. The rearrangement joins TRBV7-9 to TRBJ1-5, with 8 bases identical to TRBD1. The germline V gene encodes CDR1 SEHNR and CDR2 FQNEAQ (reference sequence). Losses at the gene ends were 1 base for V and 1 base for J; bases not matched to a gene: 3. The CDR3 is 16 residues long. The CDR3 bases are TGTGCCAGCAGCTTAGGGACAGGGAACAGCAATCAGCCCCAGCATTTT. This encodes CASSLGTGNSNQPQHF.

In its sample, this clonotype was seen many times. V and J are TRBV7-2 and TRBJ2-7; 10 bases are a match to TRBD2. Germline values: CDR1 SGHTA, CDR2 FQGNSA. With 5 bases clipped from V and 3 bases from J, the junction kept 10 bases outside the gene matches. The CDR3 length is 16 residues. The CDR3 loop reads CASSPSSGGGIYEQYF. The CDR3, as DNA: TGTGCCAGCAGCCCGTCTAGCGGGGGCGGTATCTACGAGCAGTACTTC.

This clonotype showed up many times. The chain uses TRBV9 and TRBJ2-3; 12 bases agree with TRBD2. The CDR3 has 18 amino acids. CDR1 and CDR2 from the germline V gene are SGDLS and YYNGEE. The trim removed 6 bases at V and 8 bases at J, leaving 19 bases unmatched. The CDR3 reads CASTRGTSTSGGGGTQYF. As DNA, the CDR3 is TGTGCCAGCACCCGCGGGACATCGACTAGCGGGGGAGGGGGTACGCAGTATTTT.

In regard to this clonotype: A read error is the likely source, as a far larger clone sits one nucleotide away. The genes are TRBV6-2 or TRBV6-3 and TRBJ2-3, with D possibly matching TRBD1 (6 bases). Germline CDR1 is MNHEY and CDR2 is SVGEGT. The CDR3 runs 14 residues. The CDR3, as DNA: TGTGCCAGCAGATACTCCCAGGGGCCAGATACGCAGTATTTT. Encoded protein: CASRYSQGPDTQYF.

The table lists this clonotype with many counts. An end of the junction differs from the germline gene, which may be a read error. The V call is TRBV4-1, the J call TRBJ1-1; possible D gene TRBD1, 5 bases. The length of the CDR3 is 15 residues. CDR1 MGHRA and CDR2 YSYEKL come from the germline V gene. The CDR3 spells CASSQGFREITEAFF. CDR3 DNA: TGTGCCAGCAGCCAAGGATTCAGGGAGATCACTGAAGCTTTCTTT.

This clonotype was detected only a few times. A read error may explain this, as a much larger clone is one base away. Since the CDR3 does not end with the conserved phenylalanine or tryptophan, this likely comes from a read error. CDR3 in amino acids: CASSLGRNNQPQHL. The CDR3, as DNA: TGTGCCAGCAGCTTAGGTAGGAATAATCAGCCCCAGCATTTG. V and J are TRBV11-2 and TRBJ1-5, with no clear D. Germline-derived CDR1 and CDR2 are SGHAT and FQNNGV. The CDR3 contains 14 residues. V was pared by 1 base and J by 4 bases, with 8 bases between.

The table lists this clonotype with many counts. The junction does not match germline at one end; this may be a read error. The genes are TRBV16 and TRBJ1-6; no clear D. In germline, CDR1 is KGHSY, CDR2 FQNENV. This CDR3 comprises 15 residues. This CDR3 reads CASNQFSGPNSPLHF. The CDR3 DNA reads TGTGCCAGCAACCAATTTTCGGGCCCTAATTCACCCCTCCACTTT.